This T cell receptor (beta chain) was profiled in a study of blood T cell repertoires in COVID-19. Across the whole study: Some COVID-19 samples were acute and others convalescent; all came from the United States, Italy and Spain. PBMCs, B-cell-depleted T cells, or T cells were the source of the cDNA or gDNA that made up the material.

This clone appeared a single time. V lost 4 bases to trimming and J lost 4 bases, with 6 bases between them. Germline V gene sequence: CDR1 SGHDT, CDR2 YYEEEE. This CDR3 has 13 amino acids. Source study methods: Estimates of nucleated cell counts were drawn from the amplification of reference gene primers. Sequenced by immunoSEQ multiplex PCR; TCRdb stores in-frame clones only, minus some. That table gives V, J and clone size, and the DNA gave D and trimming. The table records some 42,000 clones, 70% to 85% of them present only once. The TCR originated in a human donor in a cohort sampled during active COVID-19. The specimen sequenced was peripheral blood. The V call is TRBV5-6, the J call TRBJ1-6; no definite D call. CDR3 bases: TGTGCCAGCAGCGAGAGTTATAATTCACCCCTCCACTTT. Translating it yields CASSESYNSPLHF. The full variable domain, rest sourced from reference TRBV5-6 and TRBJ1-6, is DAGVTQSPTHLIKTRGQQVTLRCSPKSGHDTVSWYQQALGQGPQFIFQYYEEEERQRGNFPDRFSGHQFPNYSSELNVNALLLGDSALYLCASSESYNSPLHFGNGTRLTVT.